This T cell receptor beta chain appears in the sequencing data of a study of shared clonotypes between healthy human individuals. As for the study in general: Every donor yielded three CD4 naive, three CD4 memory, two CD8 naive and one CD8 memory plate. Findings and caveats of the study: Among a few donors, roughly 5% of naive CD4 clonotypes were found in common.

Note on this clone: No antigen is known for it.

Donors had no recently reported acute infections or vaccinations and were HIV-negative. The length of the CDR3 is 14 residues. Trimming stripped 0 bases from V and 9 bases from J, with 14 bases between. In germline, CDR1 is SGHRS, CDR2 YFSETQ. Using immunoSEQ multiplex PCR, the repertoire was profiled, and TCRdb retains in-frame clones only, with some absent. The table has fewer than 1.6 million clones, 98% seen once; the top ten hold 0.3% to 0.45%. The chain joins TRBV5-1 to TRBJ2-3; D is unclear. The source is a man aged 25 to 40 in good health. Input material: naive CD4+ T cells sorted from blood. Specified subset: CD45RA+ positively selected. CDR3 residues: CASSLAPAQTTQYF. The CDR3 DNA reads TGCGCCAGCAGCTTGGCCCCCGCCCAGACAACGCAGTATTTT.